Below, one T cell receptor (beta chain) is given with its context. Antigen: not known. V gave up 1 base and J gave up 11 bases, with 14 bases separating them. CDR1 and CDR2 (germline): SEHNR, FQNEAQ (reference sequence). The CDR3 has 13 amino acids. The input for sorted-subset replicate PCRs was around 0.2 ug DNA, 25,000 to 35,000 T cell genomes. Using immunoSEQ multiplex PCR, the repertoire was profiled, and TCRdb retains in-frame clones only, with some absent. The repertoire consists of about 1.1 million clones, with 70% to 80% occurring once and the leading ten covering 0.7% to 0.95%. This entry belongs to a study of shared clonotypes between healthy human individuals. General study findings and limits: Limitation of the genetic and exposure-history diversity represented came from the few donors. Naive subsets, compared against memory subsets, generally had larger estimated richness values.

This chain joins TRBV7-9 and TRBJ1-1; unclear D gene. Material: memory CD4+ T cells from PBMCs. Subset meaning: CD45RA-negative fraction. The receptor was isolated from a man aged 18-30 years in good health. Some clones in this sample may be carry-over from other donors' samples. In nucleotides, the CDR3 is TGTGCCAGCAGCTTAGGAGCAGACCTGGGGGCTTTCTTT. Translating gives CASSLGADLGAFF.